This is a list of T cell receptor beta chains from one sample in a study of identical twins. TCRdb reprocessed the 5' RACE reads via MiXCR and lists one record per CDR3 protein. The sample holds just under 650,000 distinct CDR3 sequences; under 8.5% are singletons and the top ten take roughly 1.6%. These data were likewise used in another study, on yellow fever vaccine responses in identical twins.

The material sequenced was PBMCs. Every receptor here comes from a woman aged 18-29 years in good health. The CDR3 runs from the conserved cysteine through the conserved F or W. D genes are given only for firm matches. Not all rows give a size; the values are once, few, many and, for expanded clones, a class.

cdr3_length	clone_size	v_call	d_call	j_call	cdr3_nt	cdr3_aa
12	many	TRBV5-6	TRBD1	TRBJ2-1	TGTGCCAGCAGCTACAGGGGGTTTGAGCAGTTCTTC	CASSYRGFEQFF
12	few	TRBV5-6	NA	TRBJ2-3	TGTGCCAGCAGCGAGCTCCCAGATACGCAGTATTTT	CASSELPDTQYF
15	NA	TRBV20-1	NA	TRBJ2-5	TGCAGTGCTAGAGATAGGCAGGGGCCCCAAGAGACCCAGTACTTC	CSARDRQGPQETQYF
15	NA	TRBV7-9	NA	TRBJ2-3	TGTGCCAGCAGCTTAGTATGGGGCCCTACAGATACGCAGTATTTT	CASSLVWGPTDTQYF
14	many	TRBV12-3/TRBV12-4	TRBD1	TRBJ1-3	TGTGCCAGCAGCCTACAGGGGGCTGGAAACACCATATATTTT	CASSLQGAGNTIYF
16	NA	TRBV7-8	TRBD2	TRBJ2-7	TGTGCCAGCAGCATAAAGCGGGAGGGCCGTTCCTACGAGCAGTACTTC	CASSIKREGRSYEQYF
12	NA	TRBV29-1	NA	TRBJ2-2	TGCAGCGTTTTGGGGGCGGCCGGGGAGCTGTTTTTT	CSVLGAAGELFF
13	NA	TRBV20-1	TRBD1	TRBJ1-4	TGCAGTGCTAGGGACAGGATAAATGAAAAACTGTTTTTT	CSARDRINEKLFF
14	few	TRBV29-1	TRBD2	TRBJ2-3	TGCAGCGTTGGACTAGCGGGCCGCACAGATACGCAGTATTTT	CSVGLAGRTDTQYF
13	NA	TRBV27	NA	TRBJ2-2	TGTGCCAGGGGGGGCCCTGACACCGGGGAGCTGTTTTTT	CARGGPDTGELFF
15	many	TRBV2	TRBD2	TRBJ2-2	TGTGCCAGCAGTGACGCTAGCGGGTTGACCGGGGAGCTGTTTTTT	CASSDASGLTGELFF
14	many	TRBV20-1	TRBD2	TRBJ2-1	TGCGGAGGACTAGCGGGAGGGCCGAGGAATGAGCAGTTCTTC	CGGLAGGPRNEQFF
14	many	TRBV5-1	NA	TRBJ1-1	TGCGCCAGCAGCTTGGGGGGGGCCAGCACTGAAGCTTTCTTT	CASSLGGASTEAFF
17	many	TRBV5-1	TRBD1	TRBJ1-6	TGCGCCAGCAGCTTGGATGGGACAGGGGGCTATAATTCACCCCTCCACTTT	CASSLDGTGGYNSPLHF
14	few	TRBV5-1	NA	TRBJ2-2	TGCGCCAGCAGCCCCGGCGAGGCCACCGGGGAGCTGTTTTTT	CASSPGEATGELFF
14	few	TRBV12-3/TRBV12-4	NA	TRBJ2-3	TGTGCCAGCAGGAACTTATTGAGGACCGATACGCAGTATTTT	CASRNLLRTDTQYF
13	NA	TRBV5-5	NA	TRBJ1-6	TGTGCCAGCAGAGTCTCCTATAATTCACCCCTCCACTTT	CASRVSYNSPLHF
11	few	TRBV20-1	NA	TRBJ2-1	TGCAGTGCTAGTTCGATTAATGAGCAGTTCTTC	CSASSINEQFF
15	few	TRBV7-9	TRBD1	TRBJ1-4	TGTGCCAGCAGCTTAGTGGACAGGGCGTATGAAAAACTGTTTTTT	CASSLVDRAYEKLFF
16	few	TRBV7-7	TRBD1	TRBJ2-1	TGTGCCAGCAGCTTAGCGCGTGAGGGGGCGATTGGTGAGCAGTTCTTC	CASSLAREGAIGEQFF
14	many	TRBV29-1	TRBD2	TRBJ2-3	TGCAGCGTCGTCCCGGGACTAGGCGCAGATACGCAGTATTTT	CSVVPGLGADTQYF
15	NA	TRBV6-1	TRBD1	TRBJ1-2	TGTGCCACCAACCTGGAGGACAGGGTTAACTATGGCTACACCTTC	CATNLEDRVNYGYTF
20	few	TRBV3-1	TRBD1	TRBJ2-7	TGTGCCAGCAGCCCAGACCCCGGGACAGGGGTCCACCGTAGCTCCTACGAGCAGTACTTC	CASSPDPGTGVHRSSYEQYF
15	NA	TRBV6-1	TRBD1	TRBJ1-5	TGTGCCAGCTCAGGGACAGCACATAGCAATCAGCCCCAGCATTTT	CASSGTAHSNQPQHF
15	few	TRBV9	TRBD1	TRBJ2-5	TGTGCCAGCAGCTTAAGGACAGGCCTCGGGGAGACCCAGTACTTC	CASSLRTGLGETQYF
12	few	TRBV6-1	NA	TRBJ2-2	TGTGCCAGCACTTCAGGTGCCGGGGAGCTGTTTTTT	CASTSGAGELFF
15	few	TRBV12-3/TRBV12-4	TRBD2	TRBJ2-3	TGTGCCAGCAGCTCCAATAGCGGGTTAACAGATACGCAGTATTTT	CASSSNSGLTDTQYF
16	many	TRBV6-1	TRBD1	TRBJ1-3	TGTGCCAGCAGACGCGAACCCGGGACAGGGGGAAACACCATATATTTT	CASRREPGTGGNTIYF
15	many	TRBV29-1	NA	TRBJ2-1	TGCAGCGTTGCTGGCCTAGCGCCATCCTACAATGAGCAGTTCTTC	CSVAGLAPSYNEQFF
16	NA	TRBV20-1	TRBD2	TRBJ2-3	TGCTGTGCTAGAGTCGGAGGACTAGCGGGGACAGATACGCAGTATTTT	CCARVGGLAGTDTQYF
16	NA	TRBV27	TRBD2	TRBJ2-7	TGTGCCAGCAGTTCCAGAACTAGCGGGAGTATCTACGAGCAGTACTTC	CASSSRTSGSIYEQYF
15	many	TRBV5-6	TRBD2	TRBJ2-1	TGTGCCAGCAGCTTGGCTCTAGCGGGGATTAATGAGCAGTTCTTC	CASSLALAGINEQFF
15	few	TRBV4-1	TRBD2	TRBJ2-7	TGCGCCAGCAAACGGGGACTACCTGGGCCTTACGAGCAGTACTTC	CASKRGLPGPYEQYF
14	few	TRBV27	TRBD1	TRBJ1-5	TGTGCCAGCAGAGCCAGGGGGCGAGGACAGCCCCAGCATTTT	CASRARGRGQPQHF
16	NA	TRBV2	TRBD2	TRBJ2-2	TGTGCCAGCAGTGGGCGCGGTAGCGGGGGGACCGGGGAGCTGTTTTTT	CASSGRGSGGTGELFF
15	many	TRBV6-2/TRBV6-3	NA	TRBJ2-3	TGTGCCAGCAGGGTAGCGGTCCCTAGCACAGATACGCAGTATTTT	CASRVAVPSTDTQYF
14	NA	TRBV29-1	TRBD2	TRBJ2-5	TGCAGCGCCGGACTAGCGGGATGGAAAGAGACCCAGTACTTC	CSAGLAGWKETQYF
13	many	TRBV12-3/TRBV12-4	NA	TRBJ2-2	TGTGCCAGCAGTTTAAGGAACACCGGGGAGCTGTTTTTT	CASSLRNTGELFF
17	few	TRBV20-1	TRBD2	TRBJ2-5	TGCAGTGCTAGCAGGCTAGCGGGGGGGTACTACCAAGAGACCCAGTACTTC	CSASRLAGGYYQETQYF
13	few	TRBV5-5	NA	TRBJ2-1	TGTGCCAGCAGCTTTTCTGATCCGGGGGAGCAGTTCTTC	CASSFSDPGEQFF
13	few	TRBV6-1	NA	TRBJ2-7	TGTGCCAGCAGTGAAGCGGGGGTGCGGGAGCAGTACTTC	CASSEAGVREQYF
14	NA	TRBV24-1	NA	TRBJ2-3	TGTGCCACCAGTGATTTGGACCATCCAGATACGCAGTATTTT	CATSDLDHPDTQYF
12	many	TRBV12-3/TRBV12-4	NA	TRBJ1-2	TGTGCCAGCAGTCCTAAGGGCCTGCTGGATACCTTC	CASSPKGLLDTF
13	few	TRBV7-2	NA	TRBJ2-1	TGTGCCAGCAGTCCCTACAGAAACAATGAGCAGTTCTTC	CASSPYRNNEQFF
15	many	TRBV12-3/TRBV12-4	NA	TRBJ1-3	TGTGCCAGCGCGGCAGGCCTATACTCTGGAAACACCATATATTTT	CASAAGLYSGNTIYF
13	few	TRBV29-1	TRBD2	TRBJ2-7	TGCAGCGTCGGACTAGCGGGAGGCTACGAGCAGTACTTC	CSVGLAGGYEQYF
16	NA	TRBV27	NA	TRBJ2-5	TGTGCCAGCAGAGCTACCCCGGGACACCGCCAAGAGACCCAGTACTTC	CASRATPGHRQETQYF
14	NA	TRBV7-9	TRBD1	TRBJ1-2	TGTGCCAGCAGCGCTCCCTTGGACAGGGAAGGCTACACCTTC	CASSAPLDREGYTF
16	few	TRBV4-1	TRBD1	TRBJ2-5	TGCGCCAGCAGCCAAGGTCCGGGACAGGGTTCGAAGACCCAGTACTTC	CASSQGPGQGSKTQYF
14	few	TRBV3-1	NA	TRBJ1-3	TGTGCCAGCAGCGCAGGGATCTCTGGAAACACCATATATTTT	CASSAGISGNTIYF
16	few	TRBV11-2	NA	TRBJ2-1	TGTGCCAGCAGCACCCTAGGACCCCAGCCCTACAATGAGCAGTTCTTC	CASSTLGPQPYNEQFF
18	few	TRBV11-1	TRBD2	TRBJ2-3	TGTGCCAGCACGACTAGCGGGAGGGATCGCGTAGGCACAGATACGCAGTATTTT	CASTTSGRDRVGTDTQYF
15	few	TRBV20-1	TRBD1	TRBJ1-4	TGCAGTGCCACGGCACAGGGGGCTACTAATGAAAAACTGTTTTTT	CSATAQGATNEKLFF
16	NA	TRBV6-5	NA	TRBJ2-3	TGTGCCAGCAGTTACTCGCCAGGGGCCGCCACAGATACGCAGTATTTT	CASSYSPGAATDTQYF